These T cell receptor beta chains were read from a single sample in a study of Graves' ophthalmopathy and Graves' hyperthyroidism. In TCRdb, the multiplex PCR reads were re-called with MiXCR into one record per CDR3 protein. The data contain hundreds of thousands of distinct CDR3 sequences, 35% to 50% of them seen just once; the ten biggest clones take up 40% to 45%. The material sequenced was peripheral blood. The receptors derive from an adult man with Graves' ophthalmopathy. CDR3s include the opening cysteine and the closing phenylalanine or tryptophan. D genes are given only for firm matches. The size field is filled for only some rows; it gives once, few, many or a size class.

-,TRBD1,TRBJ1-6,TRBV9,CASSVDRTGGSPLHF,TGTGCCAGCAGCGTAGACAGGACAGGGGGTTCACCCCTCCACTTT
many,-,TRBJ2-2,TRBV2,CASSEGQVGELFF,TGTGCCAGCAGTGAAGGGCAGGTCGGGGAGCTGTTTTTT
few,-,TRBJ1-6,TRBV4-3,CASSQDWSTSPLHF,TGCGCCAGCAGCCAAGATTGGTCAACTTCACCCCTCCACTTT
-,-,TRBJ2-5,TRBV25-1,CASSLSQDQETQYF,TGTGCCAGCAGTTTATCACAGGACCAAGAGACCCAGTACTTC
-,TRBD2,TRBJ2-5,TRBV9,CASSLGVTSGTETQYF,TGTGCCAGCAGCTTAGGAGTGACTAGCGGGACAGAGACCCAGTACTTC
many,-,TRBJ2-5,TRBV20-1,CSARELGETQYF,TGCAGTGCTAGGGAACTAGGGGAGACCCAGTACTTC
-,-,TRBJ2-7,TRBV11-2,CASSLAPFGEQYF,TGTGCCAGCAGCTTAGCCCCATTCGGCGAGCAGTACTTC
many,-,TRBJ1-1,TRBV6-5,CASSYSQDTEAFF,TGTGCCAGCAGTTACTCCCAGGACACTGAAGCTTTCTTT
-,-,TRBJ2-7,TRBV19,CASSSGQETYEQYF,TGTGCCAGCAGTTCGGGCCAGGAGACCTACGAGCAGTACTTC
many,TRBD1,TRBJ2-7,TRBV25-1,CASSLTGGSSYEQYF,TGTGCCAGCAGTCTCACAGGGGGCAGCTCCTACGAGCAGTACTTC
many,TRBD1,TRBJ1-3,TRBV25-1,CASTTGGSGNTIYF,TGTGCCAGCACAACAGGGGGCTCTGGAAACACCATATATTTT
-,TRBD1,TRBJ2-6,TRBV5-6,CASSFSQGSRPLVLTF,TGTGCCAGCAGCTTCTCACAGGGGTCCCGTCCCCTTGTCCTGACTTTC
-,-,TRBJ1-4,TRBV10-3,CASSTFNEKLFF,TGTGCCAGCAGTACCTTTAATGAAAAACTGTTTTTT
-,TRBD1,TRBJ2-2,TRBV29-1,CSARLRDRDLTGELFF,TGCAGTGCTAGGTTGAGGGACAGGGATCTAACCGGGGAGCTGTTTTTT
-,-,TRBJ1-5,TRBV15,CATSTGGMGNQPQHF,TGTGCCACCAGCACCGGCGGGATGGGCAATCAGCCCCAGCATTTT
few,-,TRBJ2-7,TRBV7-2,CASSHIASYEQYF,TGTGCCAGCAGTCACATCGCCTCCTACGAGCAGTACTTC
few,-,TRBJ1-1,TRBV7-8,CASSLARKTEAFF,TGTGCCAGCAGCTTAGCTAGGAAAACTGAAGCTTTCTTT
-,TRBD1,TRBJ1-4,TRBV20-1,CSARGRGSEKLFF,TGCAGCGCCCGGGGCAGGGGGTCTGAAAAACTGTTTTTT
-,TRBD2,TRBJ2-3,TRBV2,CASSGGTSGLTDTQYF,TGTGCCAGCAGTGGCGGGACTAGCGGGCTCACAGATACGCAGTATTTT
-,TRBD1,TRBJ2-7,TRBV2,CASSRGTGDGEQYF,TGTGCCAGCAGTCGAGGGACAGGGGATGGCGAGCAGTACTTC
many,-,TRBJ1-5,TRBV25-1,CASSDRGDQPQHF,TGTGCCAGCAGTGATCGGGGGGACCAGCCCCAGCATTTT
-,-,TRBJ1-6,TRBV4-1,CASSQDGASPLHF,TGCGCCAGCAGCCAAGATGGTGCTTCACCCCTCCACTTT
-,TRBD1,TRBJ1-2,TRBV20-1,CSARDDRGRGSLTPPYGYTF,TGCAGTGCTAGAGATGACCGGGGCAGGGGGTCGCTGACGCCCCCCTATGGCTACACCTTC
-,TRBD1,TRBJ2-7,TRBV5-1,CASSSGQGIHEQYF,TGCGCCAGCAGCTCGGGACAGGGGATACACGAGCAGTACTTC
-,TRBD1,TRBJ1-4,TRBV7-9,CASSLATGQANEKLFF,TGTGCCAGCAGCTTAGCGACAGGGCAAGCTAATGAAAAACTGTTTTTT
few,-,TRBJ1-2,TRBV28,CASSFGPVDGYTF,TGTGCCAGCAGTTTTGGGCCGGTGGACGGCTACACCTTC
-,-,TRBJ1-2,TRBV11-2,CASSFLVYDYTF,TGTGCCAGCAGCTTCCTTGTGTATGACTACACCTTC
-,-,TRBJ1-1,TRBV2,CASKPAGRMNTDAFF,TGTGCCAGTAAACCGGCAGGCCGTATGAACACTGACGCTTTCTTT
-,TRBD2,TRBJ2-7,TRBV7-9,CASSTNPGTSAEQYF,TGTGCCAGCAGCACGAATCCCGGGACTAGCGCCGAGCAGTACTTC